These 3 T cell receptor beta chains were all obtained from the same sample, sequenced in a study of T cell clonotyping in hematopoietic cell transplantation. Indicated time point: recipient sample about 28 days before transplant, after cytoreduction. Sequencing was performed with immunoSEQ multiplex PCR; in TCRdb, only in-frame clones are kept and a portion is missing. The top ten hold about 13% of the sample, which has approximately 11,000 clones, under 95% seen once. Here the sequenced sample was peripheral blood mononuclear cells, taken before stem cell transplant. These receptors originate from a woman between 35 and 50 years old with acute myeloid leukemia. Some clones in this sample may be carry-over from other donors' samples.

The chain is built from TRBV27 and TRBJ2-6; D is possibly TRBD1 or TRBD2 (5 bases each). The CDR3 spans 16 residues. Germline V gene sequence: CDR1 MNHEY, CDR2 SMNVEV (reference sequence). Trimming removed 3 bases at V and 3 bases at J, with 12 bases between. Written as DNA, the CDR3 is TGTGCCAGCAGTTTTTTCGGGGCAAATGGGGCCAACGTCCTGACTTTC. Translated, it gives CASSFFGANGANVLTF.

This clone was counted once. This chain connects TRBV9 to TRBJ2-3; D possibly uses TRBD1 or TRBD2 (5 bases each). Germline values: CDR1 SGDLS, CDR2 YYNGEE. Trimming shortened V by 0 bases and J by 1 base, and 12 bases separated the two germline ends. The CDR3 covers 16 residues. The CDR3: CASSVAVGTGTDTQYF. The CDR3 DNA sequence: TGTGCCAGCAGCGTAGCTGTAGGGACCGGCACAGATACGCAGTATTTT. Drawing the rest from reference TRBV9 and TRBJ2-3, the complete variable domain is DSGVTQTPKHLITATGQRVTLRCSPRSGDLSVYWYQQSLDQGLQFLIQYYNGEERAKGNILERFSAQQFPDLHSELNLSSLELGDSALYFCASSVAVGTGTDTQYFGPGTRLTVL.

The rearrangement links TRBV27 to TRBJ2-1; D gene unclear. The length of the CDR3 is 15 residues. Germline CDR1 reads MNHEY; CDR2 reads SMNVEV (reference sequence). V was trimmed by 4 bases and J by 7 bases, leaving 17 bases between them. The CDR3 loop is CASSSPSGPNNEQFF. The CDR3 DNA reads as TGTGCCAGCAGTTCCCCCTCCGGGCCGAATAATGAGCAGTTCTTC.